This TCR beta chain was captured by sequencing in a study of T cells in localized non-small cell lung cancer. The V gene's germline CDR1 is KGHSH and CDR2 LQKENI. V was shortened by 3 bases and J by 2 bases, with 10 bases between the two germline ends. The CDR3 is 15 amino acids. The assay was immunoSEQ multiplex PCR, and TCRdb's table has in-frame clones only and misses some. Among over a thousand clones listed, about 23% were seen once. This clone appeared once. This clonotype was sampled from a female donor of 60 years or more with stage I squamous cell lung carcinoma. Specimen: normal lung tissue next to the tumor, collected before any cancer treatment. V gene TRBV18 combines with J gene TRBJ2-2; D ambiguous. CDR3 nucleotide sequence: TGTGCCAGCTCACCCCGCGCTAGAAACACCGGGGAGCTGTTTTTT. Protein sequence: CASSPRARNTGELFF.